The TCR beta chain described here comes from a study of control samples from healthy donors and cancer patients. Measured with immunoSEQ multiplex PCR; TCRdb has only the in-frame clones, and not every one. The table lists approximately 37,000 clones, 92% of them singletons. Per the germline V gene, CDR1 is MNHEY and CDR2 is SVGAGI. This CDR3 region has 15 residues. Trimming took off 7 bases at V and 8 bases at J, with 21 bases between the two ends. The rearrangement joins TRBV6-5 to TRBJ2-1; maybe TRBD1 (6 bases). Sequenced: blood. The receptor's source is a woman in her 50s in good health. The CDR3 DNA sequence: TGTGCCAGCAACGACTTAGGGGGTGAGCCCCATGAGCAGTTCTTC. Its protein is CASNDLGGEPHEQFF.